The entry below gives a single T cell receptor (beta chain) sequence along with its context. Germline-derived CDR1 and CDR2 are SQVTM and ANQGSEA. V gave up 4 bases and J gave up 5 bases, with 12 bases separating them. The CDR3 runs 12 residues. TCRdb reanalysed the 5' RACE reads using MiXCR and keeps one entry per CDR3 protein. The sample contains 450,000 to 650,000 distinct CDR3 sequences, under 20% of which appear only once. This record comes from a study of T-cell memory formation after mild COVID-19. The sequencing sample was made of PBMCs or a T cell subset sorted from them (not recorded which). The TCR originated in an adult woman who had mild COVID-19 (a few samples of this study predate the infection). Cell type and time point are not known. The V gene is TRBV29-1, the J gene TRBJ2-7; D is unresolved. In DNA, the CDR3 is TGCAGCGTTGGACGGGCGGTAAACGAGCAGTACTTC. Protein product: CSVGRAVNEQYF.